The 17 T cell receptor beta chains listed next were all sequenced from one sample in a study of shared clonotypes between healthy human individuals. This table comes from immunoSEQ multiplex PCR, and its TCRdb copy is limited to in-frame clones, with some not included. The top ten clones hold around 0.13% of a sample with roughly 2.4 million clones, 90% to 97% of them seen once. Sequencing was carried out using naive CD4+ T cells sorted from blood. Subset denoted: CD45RA+ positively selected. The receptors were sampled from a man aged 18 to 30 in good health.

This chain links TRBV6-6 with TRBJ2-3, with D unclear. With 2 bases removed from V and 6 bases from J, the gap between germline ends came to 9 bases. Germline V gene data show CDR1 as MNHNY and CDR2 as SVGAGI (reference sequence). This CDR3 has 13 amino acids. CDR3 coding DNA: TGTGCCAGCAGTTACCATCTAGAGGATACGCAGTATTTT. It encodes CASSYHLEDTQYF.

Comment on this clone: Different DNA sequences within this sample yield the same CDR3. The gene calls are TRBV6-5 and TRBJ2-3; the match to TRBD2 covers 7 bases. CDR1 and CDR2 (germline): MNHEY, SVGAGI. This CDR3 is 12 amino acids long. Unmatched junction bases numbered 6, after V lost 9 bases and J lost 6 bases. CDR3 sequence reads: CASSREGDTQYF. DNA for the CDR3: TGTGCCAGTTCGAGGGAGGGGGATACGCAGTATTTT.

Only one count was recorded for this clone. This sequence joins TRBV9 and TRBJ1-5, with a tentative D call TRBD1 (5 bases). This CDR3 contains 14 residues. Germline loops: CDR1 SGDLS, CDR2 YYNGEE. V was pared by 3 bases and J by 9 bases, with 16 bases between. CDR3 in DNA: TGTGCCAGCAGCGCGGGGACGGAGAGGGTGCCCCAGCATTTT. Translating it yields CASSAGTERVPQHF.

This clone was counted a single time. The chain has TRBV6-5 and TRBJ1-2, with D unclear. Trimming left V 10 bases short and J 2 bases short, with 14 bases between. This CDR3 is built from 13 residues. Germline CDR1 and CDR2: MNHEY and SVGAGI. CDR3 nucleotides: TGTGCCATCTCACGACTGGGAAACTATGGCTACACCTTC. This gives the protein CAISRLGNYGYTF.

The rearrangement joins TRBV5-5 to TRBJ2-2; D might be TRBD1 (5 bases). The germline V gene encodes CDR1 SGHKS and CDR2 YYEKEE (reference sequence). CDR3 length: 13 residues. The germline V and J ends were trimmed by 7 bases and 7 bases, with 14 bases remaining between them. The CDR3 DNA is TGTGCCAGCGCAACAGGAATAGTCGGGGAGCTGTTTTTT. It yields the protein CASATGIVGELFF.

In this sample, this clone turned up once. The chain carries TRBV13 and TRBJ2-7; the match to TRBD2 covers 9 bases. Trimming at V came to 4 bases and at J to 2 bases, leaving 6 bases not matched to a gene. The CDR3 has 15 amino acids. Germline CDR1 reads PRHDT; CDR2 reads FYEKMQ (reference sequence). CDR3 nucleotide sequence: TGTGCCAGCAGCTACGTAGCGGGGGATACCTACGAGCAGTACTTC. This sequence encodes CASSYVAGDTYEQYF.

The rearrangement joins TRBV9 to TRBJ1-2; TRBD1 aligns across 8 bases. The CDR3 contains 18 residues. Germline CDR1 reads SGDLS; CDR2 reads YYNGEE. V lost 3 bases and J lost 7; bases outside the gene matches: 20. Here the CDR3 reads CASSEQGQGNPILGGYTF. CDR3 coding DNA: TGTGCCAGCAGCGAGCAAGGACAGGGTAATCCTATATTGGGTGGCTACACCTTC.

The gene calls are TRBV7-9 and TRBJ1-2, with D possibly matching TRBD1 (5 bases). The germline gives CDR1 SEHNR, CDR2 FQNEAQ (reference sequence). The CDR3 extends over 14 amino acids. The V end lost 3 bases, the J end lost 1 base, and 9 bases lay between the germline ends. CDR3 loop: CASSLGQHNYGYTF. CDR3 bases: TGTGCCAGCAGCTTGGGGCAGCATAACTATGGCTACACCTTC.

This clone was seen once. This chain links TRBV18 with TRBJ2-5; the D gene is possibly TRBD2 (6 bases). The CDR3 spans 15 residues. Germline lookup yields CDR1 KGHSH and CDR2 LQKENI. V lost 1 base and J lost 5, with 14 bases in between. CDR3 nucleotide sequence: TGTGCCAGCTCACCACTCCCTCCGGCGGGGGAGACCCAGTACTTC. As protein: CASSPLPPAGETQYF.

The rearrangement links TRBV4-1 to TRBJ2-3; 14 bases agree with TRBD2. V gave up 3 bases and J gave up 4 bases; unmatched junction bases: 9. This CDR3 has 18 amino acids. Germline loops: CDR1 MGHRA, CDR2 YSYEKL. The CDR3 here is CASSQRLAGGPISDTQYF. The CDR3 coding sequence is TGCGCCAGCAGCCAGAGACTAGCGGGGGGGCCCATCTCAGATACGCAGTATTTT.

Of note for this clone: This CDR3 is also generated by other DNA sequences in the sample. J is TRBJ1-3 and V is TRBV7-2; no definite D call. CDR1 is SGHTA, CDR2 FQGNSA, per germline. V lost 2 bases and J 4 bases, leaving 3 bases between the germline ends. This CDR3 region has 12 residues. Written as DNA, the CDR3 is TGTGCCAGCAGCTTAAAGGGAAACACCATATATTTT. It codes for CASSLKGNTIYF.

The chain uses TRBV6-5 and TRBJ2-7, with a weak D call TRBD2 (6 bases). V was cut by 5 bases and J by 3 bases, with 11 bases left in between. The CDR3 totals 13 residues. Germline lookup yields CDR1 MNHEY and CDR2 SVGAGI. The CDR3 region is CASSVQGGYEQYF. DNA for the CDR3: TGTGCCAGCAGTGTGCAGGGAGGCTACGAGCAGTACTTC.

This clone occurred once. V gene TRBV7-2 combines with J gene TRBJ1-1, with a weak D call TRBD1 (5 bases). With 0 bases removed from V and 4 bases from J, the gap between germline ends came to 15 bases. The CDR3 runs to 16 residues. Germline lookup yields CDR1 SGHTA and CDR2 FQGNSA. The CDR3 DNA follows: TGTGCCAGCAGCTTAGCGAATATCCAGGGCCGCACTGAAGCTTTCTTT. This encodes CASSLANIQGRTEAFF.

V gene TRBV30 combines with J gene TRBJ2-2; D ambiguous. Per the germline V gene, CDR1 is GTSNPN and CDR2 is SVGIG (reference sequence). V was shortened by 1 base and J by 1 base, with 4 bases between the two germline ends. The CDR3 consists of 13 residues. CDR3 bases: TGTGCCTGGAGTGGAAGGAACACCGGGGAGCTGTTTTTT. This translates into CAWSGRNTGELFF. The entire variable domain, with the rest obtained from reference TRBV30 and TRBJ2-2, is as follows: SQTIHQWPATLVQPVGSPLSLECTVEGTSNPNLYWYRQAAGRGLQLLFYSVGIGQISSEVPQNLSASRPQDRQFILSSKKLLLSDSGFYLCAWSGRNTGELFFGEGSRLTVL.

The table lists this clone with a few counts. Different DNA sequences within this sample yield the same CDR3. The rearrangement links TRBV6-5 to TRBJ1-1; D is unresolved. The V gene's germline CDR1 is MNHEY and CDR2 SVGAGI. V was cut by 6 bases and J by 1 base, with 3 bases left in between. The CDR3 has 11 amino acids. The CDR3 bases are TGTGCCAGCAGACGGAACACTGAAGCTTTCTTT. Translation gives CASRRNTEAFF.

The CDR3 spells CASSESQLAYEQYF. Here the CDR3 DNA reads TGTGCCAGCAGTGAAAGCCAGCTAGCCTACGAGCAGTACTTC. The genes are TRBV25-1 and TRBJ2-7; D remains ambiguous. The length of the CDR3 is 14 residues. V was shortened by 2 bases and J by 2 bases, with 10 bases between the two germline ends. Germline V gene data show CDR1 as MGHDK and CDR2 as SYGVNS.

The genes are TRBV5-1 and TRBJ2-7; D could derive from TRBD1 or TRBD2 (5 bases each). Trimming took 2 bases from V and 1 from J, leaving 16 bases between them. This CDR3 is 16 amino acids long. Germline V gene lookup returns CDR1 SGHRS and CDR2 YFSETQ. This chain's CDR3 is CASSFGDLAASYEQYF. In nucleotides, the CDR3 is TGCGCCAGCAGCTTTGGGGACCTTGCGGCTTCCTACGAGCAGTACTTC. Based on the CDR3 plus reference TRBV5-1 and TRBJ2-7, the full variable domain is KAGVTQTPRYLIKTRGQQVTLSCSPISGHRSVSWYQQTPGQGLQFLFEYFSETQRNKGNFPGRFSGRQFSNSRSEMNVSTLELGDSALYLCASSFGDLAASYEQYFGPGTRLTVT.